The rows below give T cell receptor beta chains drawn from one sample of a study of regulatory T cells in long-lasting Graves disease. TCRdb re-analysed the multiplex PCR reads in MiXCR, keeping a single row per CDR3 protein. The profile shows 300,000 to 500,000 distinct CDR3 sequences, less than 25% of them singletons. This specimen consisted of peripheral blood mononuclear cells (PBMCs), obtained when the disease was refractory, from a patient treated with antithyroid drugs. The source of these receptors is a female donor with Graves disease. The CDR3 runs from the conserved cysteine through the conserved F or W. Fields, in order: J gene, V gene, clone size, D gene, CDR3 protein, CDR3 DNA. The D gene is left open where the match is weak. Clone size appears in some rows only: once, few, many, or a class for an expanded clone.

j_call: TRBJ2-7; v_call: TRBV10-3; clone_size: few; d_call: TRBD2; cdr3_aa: CAISESNSGSYEQYF; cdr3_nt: TGTGCCATCAGTGAGTCGAATAGCGGGAGCTACGAGCAGTACTTC
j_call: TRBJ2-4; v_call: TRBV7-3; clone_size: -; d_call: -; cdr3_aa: CASSLTLMGLDKNIQYF; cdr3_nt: TGTGCCAGCAGCTTAACTCTCATGGGGCTGGACAAAAACATTCAGTACTTC
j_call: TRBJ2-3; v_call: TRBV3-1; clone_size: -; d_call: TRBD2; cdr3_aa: CASSQDPRGGSSTDTQYF; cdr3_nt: TGTGCCAGCAGCCAAGATCCGAGGGGCGGGAGTAGTACAGATACGCAGTATTTT
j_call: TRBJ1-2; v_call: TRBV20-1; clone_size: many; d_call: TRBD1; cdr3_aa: CSARNRDRGNYGYTF; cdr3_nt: TGCAGTGCTAGAAACCGGGACAGAGGCAACTATGGCTACACCTTC
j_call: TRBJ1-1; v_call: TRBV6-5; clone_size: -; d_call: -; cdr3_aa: CASSYLGGGEAFF; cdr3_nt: TGTGCCAGCAGTTACTTGGGGGGAGGTGAAGCTTTCTTT
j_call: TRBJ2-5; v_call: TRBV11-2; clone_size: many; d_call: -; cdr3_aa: CASSILGSNQETQYF; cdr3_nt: TGTGCCAGCAGCATTCTGGGATCTAACCAAGAGACCCAGTACTTC
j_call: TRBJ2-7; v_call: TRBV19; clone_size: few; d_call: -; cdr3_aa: CASSGGGYEQYF; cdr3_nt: TGTGCCAGTAGTGGAGGCGGCTACGAGCAGTACTTC
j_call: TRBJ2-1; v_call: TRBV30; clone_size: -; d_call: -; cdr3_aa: CAWSWEDGSYNEQFF; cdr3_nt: TGTGCCTGGAGTTGGGAGGACGGAAGCTACAATGAGCAGTTCTTC
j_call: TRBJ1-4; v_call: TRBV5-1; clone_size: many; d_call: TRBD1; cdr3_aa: CASSLGQGPNEKLFF; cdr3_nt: TGCGCCAGCAGCCTTGGACAGGGCCCTAATGAAAAACTGTTTTTT
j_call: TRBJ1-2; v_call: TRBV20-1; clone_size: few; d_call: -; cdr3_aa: CSASVRSDYGYTF; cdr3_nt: TGCAGTGCTAGTGTGCGGTCCGACTATGGCTACACCTTC
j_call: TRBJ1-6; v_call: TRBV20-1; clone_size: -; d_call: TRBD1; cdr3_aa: CSAGTEQEWNSPLHF; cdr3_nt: TGCAGTGCTGGGACAGAGCAAGAGTGGAATTCACCCCTCCACTTT
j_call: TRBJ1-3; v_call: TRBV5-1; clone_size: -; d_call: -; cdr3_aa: CASSLDRVDAGNTIYF; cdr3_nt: TGCGCCAGCAGCTTGGACAGGGTGGATGCTGGAAACACCATATATTTT
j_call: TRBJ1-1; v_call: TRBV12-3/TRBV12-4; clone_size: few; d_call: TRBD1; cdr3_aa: CASRQGNRAFF; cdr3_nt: TGTGCCAGCCGACAGGGCAATCGGGCTTTCTTT
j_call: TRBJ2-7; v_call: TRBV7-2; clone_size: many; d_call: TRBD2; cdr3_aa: CASSMGLAGGEEQYF; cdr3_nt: TGTGCCAGCAGCATGGGACTAGCGGGGGGTGAGGAGCAGTACTTC
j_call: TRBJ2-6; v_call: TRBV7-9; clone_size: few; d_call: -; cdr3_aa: CASSRKGGVSGANVLTF; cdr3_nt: TGTGCCAGCAGCCGAAAAGGCGGGGTCTCTGGGGCCAACGTCCTGACTTTC
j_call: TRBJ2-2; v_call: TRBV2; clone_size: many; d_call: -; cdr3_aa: CASSGWGQNTGELFF; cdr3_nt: TGTGCCAGCAGCGGGTGGGGGCAGAACACCGGGGAGCTGTTTTTT
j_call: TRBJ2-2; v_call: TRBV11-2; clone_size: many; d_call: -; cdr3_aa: CASSHGLAGELFF; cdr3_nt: TGTGCCAGCAGCCACGGCCTAGCCGGGGAGCTGTTTTTT
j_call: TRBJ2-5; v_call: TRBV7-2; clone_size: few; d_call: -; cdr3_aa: CASRPQAQETQYF; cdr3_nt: TGTGCCAGCAGGCCACAGGCACAAGAGACCCAGTACTTC
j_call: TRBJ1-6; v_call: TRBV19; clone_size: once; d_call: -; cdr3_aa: CASTLGRGVNSPLHF; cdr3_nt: TGTGCCAGTACTCTAGGAAGGGGTGTTAATTCACCCCTCCACTTT
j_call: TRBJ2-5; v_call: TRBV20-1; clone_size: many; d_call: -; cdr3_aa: CSARDMPQETQYF; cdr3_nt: TGCAGTGCTAGGGACATGCCTCAAGAGACCCAGTACTTC
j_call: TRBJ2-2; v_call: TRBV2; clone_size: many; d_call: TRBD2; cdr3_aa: CASRAGTSYTGELFF; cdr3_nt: TGTGCCAGCAGAGCCGGGACTAGTTATACCGGGGAGCTGTTTTTT
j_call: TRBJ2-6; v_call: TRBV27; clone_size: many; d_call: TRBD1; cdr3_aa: CASSKYPTGTGRSGANVLTF; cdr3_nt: TGTGCCAGCAGCAAATACCCGACCGGGACAGGGCGCTCTGGGGCCAACGTCCTGACTTTC
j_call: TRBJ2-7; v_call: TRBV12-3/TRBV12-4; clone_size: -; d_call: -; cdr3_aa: CASSLRRTKSYEQYF; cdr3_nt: TGTGCCAGCAGTTTGAGACGGACTAAATCCTACGAGCAGTACTTC
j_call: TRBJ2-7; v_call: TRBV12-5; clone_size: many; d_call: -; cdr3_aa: CASTADFAYEQYF; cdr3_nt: TGTGCTAGTACGGCAGATTTTGCCTACGAGCAGTACTTC
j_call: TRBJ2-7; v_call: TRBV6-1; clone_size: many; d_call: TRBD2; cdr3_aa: CASSEKLRLAGTNEQYF; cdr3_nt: TGTGCCAGCAGTGAGAAACTTCGACTAGCGGGGACTAACGAGCAGTACTTC
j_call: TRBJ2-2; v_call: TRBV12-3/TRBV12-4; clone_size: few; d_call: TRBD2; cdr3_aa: CASSLGLAGDTGELFF; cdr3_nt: TGTGCCAGCAGCCTCGGACTAGCGGGAGACACCGGGGAGCTGTTTTTT
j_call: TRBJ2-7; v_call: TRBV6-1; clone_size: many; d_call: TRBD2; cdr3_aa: CASSETLGLAGLSYEQYF; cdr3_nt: TGTGCCAGCAGTGAAACTCTGGGACTAGCGGGACTCTCCTACGAGCAGTACTTC
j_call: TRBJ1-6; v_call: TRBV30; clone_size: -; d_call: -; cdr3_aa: CAWRPPGARGSPLHF; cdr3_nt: TGTGCCTGGAGACCCCCGGGGGCACGGGGTTCACCCCTCCACTTT
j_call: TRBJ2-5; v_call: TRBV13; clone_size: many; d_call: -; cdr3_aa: CASSLTRVTEETQYF; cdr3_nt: TGTGCCAGCAGCTTAACGCGGGTAACCGAAGAGACCCAGTACTTC
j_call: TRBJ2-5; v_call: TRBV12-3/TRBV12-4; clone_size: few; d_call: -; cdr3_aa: CASSLRDGNQETQYF; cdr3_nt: TGTGCCAGCAGTTTGCGGGACGGAAACCAAGAGACCCAGTACTTC
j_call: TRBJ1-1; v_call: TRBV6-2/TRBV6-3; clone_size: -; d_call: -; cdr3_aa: CASSETPSPNTEAYF; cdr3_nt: TGTGCCAGCAGCGAGACACCTTCTCCGAACACTGAAGCTTACTTT
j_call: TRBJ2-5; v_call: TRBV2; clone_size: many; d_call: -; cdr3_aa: CASNPLRAETQYF; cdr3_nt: TGTGCCAGCAACCCACTAAGGGCGGAGACCCAGTACTTC
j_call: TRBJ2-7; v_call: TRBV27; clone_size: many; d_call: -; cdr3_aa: CASSLTDLNEQYF; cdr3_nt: TGTGCCAGCAGCCTGACAGATTTGAACGAGCAGTACTTC
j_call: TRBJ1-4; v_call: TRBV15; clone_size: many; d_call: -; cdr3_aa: CATSRDADGPKLFF; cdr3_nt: TGTGCCACCAGCAGAGATGCCGACGGACCAAAACTGTTTTTT
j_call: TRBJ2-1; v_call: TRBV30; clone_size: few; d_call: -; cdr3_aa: CAWIGYNEQFF; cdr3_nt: TGTGCCTGGATAGGGTACAATGAGCAGTTCTTC
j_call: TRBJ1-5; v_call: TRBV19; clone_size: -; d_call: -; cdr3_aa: CASSHHKGQNQPQHF; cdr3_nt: TGTGCCAGTAGCCACCATAAAGGACAAAATCAGCCCCAGCATTTT
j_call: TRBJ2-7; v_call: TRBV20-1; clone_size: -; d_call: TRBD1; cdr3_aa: CSARVRDRGDLSYEQYF; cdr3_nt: TGCAGTGCTAGAGTACGGGACAGGGGGGATCTCTCCTACGAGCAGTACTTC
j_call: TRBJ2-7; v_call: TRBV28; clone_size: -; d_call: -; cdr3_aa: CASTASPPYEQYF; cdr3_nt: TGTGCGAGCACGGCTAGCCCTCCATACGAGCAGTACTTC
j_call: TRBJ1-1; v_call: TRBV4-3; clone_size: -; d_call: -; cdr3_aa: CASSQDEGNTEAFF; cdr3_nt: TGCGCCAGCAGCCAAGATGAGGGGAACACTGAAGCTTTCTTT
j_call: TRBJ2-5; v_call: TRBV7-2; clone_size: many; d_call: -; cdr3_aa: CASSRDLGTQYF; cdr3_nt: TGTGCCAGCAGCCGGGACCTAGGGACCCAGTACTTC
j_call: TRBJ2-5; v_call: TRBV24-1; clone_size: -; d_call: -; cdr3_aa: CATSDFKGETQYF; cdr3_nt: TGTGCCACCAGTGATTTTAAGGGGGAGACCCAGTACTTC
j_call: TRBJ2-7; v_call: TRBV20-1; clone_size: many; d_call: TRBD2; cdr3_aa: CSAKSLGGGYEQYF; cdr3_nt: TGCAGTGCTAAATCCCTGGGGGGGGGCTACGAGCAGTACTTC
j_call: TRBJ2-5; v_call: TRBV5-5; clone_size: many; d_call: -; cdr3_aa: CASSTRGQLQETQYF; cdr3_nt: TGTGCCAGCAGCACCCGAGGGCAGCTTCAAGAGACCCAGTACTTC
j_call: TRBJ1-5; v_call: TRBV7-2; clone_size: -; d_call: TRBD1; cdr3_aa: CASSLDPTGWPQPQHF; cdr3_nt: TGTGCCAGCAGCTTAGATCCGACAGGGTGGCCGCAGCCCCAGCATTTT
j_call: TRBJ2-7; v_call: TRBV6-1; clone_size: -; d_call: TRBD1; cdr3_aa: CASSHRGTYEQYF; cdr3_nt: TGTGCCAGCAGTCACAGGGGGACCTACGAGCAGTACTTC
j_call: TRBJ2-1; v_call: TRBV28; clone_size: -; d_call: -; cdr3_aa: CASSGRGSNEQFF; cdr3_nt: TGTGCCAGCAGTGGCCGGGGCTCCAATGAGCAGTTCTTC
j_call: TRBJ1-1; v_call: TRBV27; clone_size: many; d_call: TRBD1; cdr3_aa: CASSLDRDWGRSRTEAFF; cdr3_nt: TGTGCCAGCAGTCTAGACAGGGATTGGGGGAGAAGCCGCACTGAAGCTTTCTTT
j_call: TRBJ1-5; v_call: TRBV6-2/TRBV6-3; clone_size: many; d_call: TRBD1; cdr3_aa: CASSYPAGGLGNQPQHF; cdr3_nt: TGTGCCAGCAGTTACCCGGCAGGGGGGTTGGGCAATCAGCCCCAGCATTTT
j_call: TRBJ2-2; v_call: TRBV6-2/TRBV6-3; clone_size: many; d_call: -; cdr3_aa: CASSYPNTGELFF; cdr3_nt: TGTGCCAGCAGTTATCCGAACACCGGGGAGCTGTTTTTT
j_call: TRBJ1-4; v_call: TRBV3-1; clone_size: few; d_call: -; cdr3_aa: CASSQDVGSVRDEKLFF; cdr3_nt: TGTGCCAGCAGCCAAGACGTGGGGAGTGTGCGGGATGAAAAACTGTTTTTT
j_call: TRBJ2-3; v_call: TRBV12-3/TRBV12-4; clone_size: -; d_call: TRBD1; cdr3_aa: CASSSGTAIGADTQYF; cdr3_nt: TGTGCCAGCAGTTCCGGGACAGCGATAGGCGCAGATACGCAGTATTTT
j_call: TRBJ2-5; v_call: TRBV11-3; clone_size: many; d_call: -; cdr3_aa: CASSLQGF; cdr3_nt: TGTGCCAGCAGCTTACAGGGATTC
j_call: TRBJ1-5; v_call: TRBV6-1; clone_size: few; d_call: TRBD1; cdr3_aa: CASRLGSGGDQPQHF; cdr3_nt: TGTGCCAGCAGGCTAGGGTCAGGGGGAGATCAGCCCCAGCATTTT
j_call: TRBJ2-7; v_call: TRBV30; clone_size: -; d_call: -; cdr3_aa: CAWSVLSGHEQYF; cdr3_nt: TGTGCCTGGAGTGTACTATCGGGTCACGAGCAGTACTTC